This TCR beta chain emerged from a study of T cells after yellow fever vaccination (dated by TCRdb to the late 2010s). Regarding the research as a whole: The SMART-Seq v4 Ultra Low Input RNA kit was used to prepare libraries from fractions with low cell numbers. Blood was drawn at multiple timepoints before and after primary and secondary immunization, with bulk PBMC replicates and cell subsets isolated. Bulk TCR alpha and beta repertoires were sequenced longitudinally to track T-cell clones before and after primary and booster YFV17D yellow fever vaccination. Two healthy male donors, one aged 18 to 29 and one aged 30 to 40 years, were included in the cohort. Broader findings and caveats from the paper: The study included only two donors, which limits how far the findings can be generalized. Computational filtering was required because FACS-sorted repertoires could contain abundant contaminating clonotypes from the bulk population. A small fraction of clonotypes showed up in both the CD4 and CD8 compartments, probably as a result of convergent recombination. Compared with the primary T-cell response, the secondary T-cell response was weaker but faster, peaking on day 5 rather than day 15. Most clones expanded after primary vaccination were re-detected after the booster (approximately 96% of CD4 and approximately 89% of CD8), suggesting broad memory maintenance.

The CDR3, from cysteine to phenylalanine, totals 17 residues. Of the read, only the CDR3 DNA is kept; its 51 bases are in frame from base 1. From the germline V gene, CDR1 is MDHEN and CDR2 is SYDVKM. V drops 3 bases and J drops 0 bases, leaving 15 bases in between. This clonotype was detected only a few times. Its antigen is not yet known. Base qualities are not at hand, and no much larger clone is one base apart. This specimen's treatment or condition label, per the study, means: live attenuated yellow fever vaccine strain. A standard Ficoll-Paque protocol was used to isolate PBMCs from peripheral blood. Dynabeads CD4 and CD8 positive selection kits were used to isolate CD4 and CD8 T-cell fractions. TriZol was used to extract RNA from bulk PBMCs, from CD4 and CD8 fractions, and from dextramer-positive and dextramer-negative fractions. Sequencing was carried out with an Illumina NovaSeq 6000. TCR cDNA was synthesized by 5'RACE template switching, which introduced a universal primer site and unique molecular identifiers. Priming of cDNA synthesis was performed from both the TCR alpha and TCR beta constant segments. Library amplification involved two PCR steps, and the second step added sample barcodes and sequencing adapters. Sequencing of libraries was done on Illumina HiSeq 2500 (2x100 bp) or NovaSeq (2x150 bp). The paper's data handling went like this. Demultiplexing of reads and collapsing into UMI consensus sequences were performed with MIGEC, and V(D)J alignment was carried out with MiXCR. Vaccine-responding clonotypes were identified with edgeR using replicate PBMC samples, with FDR below 0.01 and a log2 fold change above 5 up to day 15 being required. CD4 or CD8 identity was assigned to each bulk clonotype according to whether the clonotype was present at higher abundance in the sequenced CD4 repertoire or the sequenced CD8 repertoire. Through fastp at Q25 and MiXCR, TCRdb rebuilt clones from the public reads, retaining in-frame beta chains. Rows merge per CDR3 protein into single entries with the most common DNA and genes. What appears here as the V and J calls and clone size reflects TCRdb's work, not the paper's. The sample table records just over 250,000 distinct CDR3 sequences; over 4.5% of these occur just once. The ten biggest clones cover 2.5% to 4% of the sample.

The clonotype comes from a man aged 18 to 30 who received the YFV17D yellow fever vaccine. Here the sequenced sample was CD4+ T cells sorted from PBMCs, taken on the day of the yellow fever booster vaccination. The V and J genes are TRBV28 and TRBJ1-5; no confident D gene assignment can be made. The nucleotides read TGTGCCAGCAGTTTTTCGGCCGGTCCCTATAGCAATCAGCCCCAGCATTTT. The resulting protein is CASSFSAGPYSNQPQHF.